These 12 T cell receptor beta chains share one sample of origin, sequenced in a study of cytomegalovirus exposure and HLA in healthy donors. The primer mix had 60 Vbeta and 13 Jbeta primers. The table came from immunoSEQ multiplex PCR; TCRdb's copy has only in-frame clones and leaves some out. This sample has about 88,000 clones; 70% to 90% occur once, and the top ten carry around 2.5%. Sample: PBMCs. The origin of the receptors is a man aged 18 to 30 in good health and CMV-seronegative.

The chain couples TRBV19 to TRBJ2-7; TRBD1 aligns across 7 bases. V lost 5 bases to trimming and J lost 0 bases; unmatched junction nucleotides: 4. Germline-derived CDR1 and CDR2 are LNHDA and SQIVND (reference sequence). This CDR3 has 14 residues. This chain's CDR3 is CASSRDRASYEQYF. As DNA, the CDR3 is TGTGCCAGTAGTCGGGACAGAGCCTCCTACGAGCAGTACTTC.

The chain uses TRBV10-2 and TRBJ2-7, with 7 bases that match TRBD1. With V trimmed by 3 bases and J by 2 bases, 4 bases remained unmatched. The CDR3 contains 14 residues. Germline CDR1 WSHSY, CDR2 SAAADI. CDR3 DNA: TGCGCCAGCAGTGAATTAGGGGGCCCCTACGAGCAGTACTTC. Translating it yields CASSELGGPYEQYF.

The V gene is TRBV19, the J gene TRBJ2-2; 7 nucleotides agree with TRBD2. The V segment lost 2 bases and the J segment 4 bases; nucleotides outside the gene matches: 7. CDR3 length equals 16 residues. CDR1 and CDR2 (germline): LNHDA, SQIVND (reference sequence). This chain's CDR3 is CASSISGRAPTGELFF. The CDR3 nucleotides read TGTGCCAGTAGTATATCGGGGAGGGCCCCCACCGGGGAGCTGTTTTTT.

The CDR3 loop is CASSLATLAGEETQYF. The CDR3 DNA is TGTGCCAGCAGCTTGGCCACACTAGCGGGAGAGGAGACCCAGTACTTC. The rearrangement uses TRBV5-4 and TRBJ2-5, with TRBD2 identical over 11 bases. Trimming cost V 0 bases and J 5 bases; bases outside gene matches: 6. Germline assignment: CDR1 SGHNT and CDR2 YYREEE (reference sequence). CDR3 size: 16 residues.

This chain joins TRBV5-1 and TRBJ2-1; 9 bases are a match to TRBD2. Trimming cost V 7 bases and J 3 bases; bases outside gene matches: 8. Germline CDR1 is SGHRS and CDR2 is YFSETQ. The CDR3 covers 15 residues. Here the CDR3 reads CASGLTSGNYNEQFF. The CDR3 DNA reads as TGCGCCAGCGGGTTGACTAGCGGCAACTACAATGAGCAGTTCTTC.

J is TRBJ2-7 and V is TRBV5-5; 11 bases fit TRBD2. CDR1 is SGHKS, CDR2 YYEKEE, per germline (reference sequence). The CDR3 spans 14 residues. After removal of 2 bases from V and 3 bases from J, the junction contained 1 base not matched to a gene. The CDR3 sequence: CASSFGTSGYEQYF. CDR3 nucleotides: TGTGCCAGCAGCTTTGGGACTAGCGGCTACGAGCAGTACTTC.

The chain carries TRBV27 and TRBJ2-5, with 11 bases fitting TRBD1. The CDR3 sequence is 17 residues long. Germline CDR1 reads MNHEY; CDR2 reads SMNVEV (reference sequence). V was clipped by 6 bases and J by 1 base; unmatched bases: 10. CDR3 protein: CASSSHGTGGGQETQYF. The CDR3, as DNA: TGTGCCAGCAGCTCACATGGGACAGGGGGAGGCCAAGAGACCCAGTACTTC.

This clone has a handful of counts. This chain uses TRBV15 with TRBJ2-1, with a possible D match to TRBD2 (5 bases). Germline V lookup: CDR1 LNHNV, CDR2 YYDKDF (reference sequence). The V gene lost 1 base and the J gene lost 0 bases, with 7 bases spanning the gap. This CDR3 contains 15 residues. The CDR3 region has the DNA TGTGCCACCAGCAGAGCGGGGAGCTCCTACAATGAGCAGTTCTTC. It specifies CATSRAGSSYNEQFF.

The V gene is TRBV5-3, the J gene TRBJ2-5; 11 bases map to TRBD1. TRBV5-3 is reported as an ORF; its role is uncertain. Unmatched junction bases numbered 16, after V lost 4 bases and J lost 2 bases. This CDR3 is built from 19 residues. CDR3 DNA: TGTGCCAGAAGCCCTCAGGCGGGACAGGGGGTGAGACGGCAAGAGACCCAGTACTTC. The encoded protein is CARSPQAGQGVRRQETQYF.

This chain uses TRBV18 with TRBJ2-1, with 7 bases identical to TRBD1. V was clipped by 5 bases and J by 5 bases; unmatched bases: 3. Looked up from germline, CDR1 is KGHSH and CDR2 is LQKENI. The CDR3 length is 13 residues. DNA for the CDR3: TGTGCCAGCTCATCCCAGGGGGACAATGAGCAGTTCTTC. This encodes CASSSQGDNEQFF.

The chain links TRBV10-3 to TRBJ2-1, with 10 bases that match TRBD2. The CDR3 runs to 16 residues. Losses at the gene ends were 3 bases for V and 5 bases for J; bases not matched to a gene: 7. Germline V gives CDR1 ENHRY, CDR2 SYGVKD. CDR3 nucleotide sequence: TGTGCCATCAGTGACCCCGGGACTAGCGCAAACAATGAGCAGTTCTTC. Translated: CAISDPGTSANNEQFF.

The chain combines TRBV27 with TRBJ2-1, with 7 positions matching TRBD1. This CDR3 spans 19 amino acids. V dropped 3 bases and J dropped 8; count of bases not matched to a gene: 22. Germline CDR1 reads MNHEY; CDR2 reads SMNVEV (reference sequence). Here the CDR3 DNA reads TGTGCCAGCAGTTTCGACAAACCACTAAACAGGGGCCCTTTCGATGAGCAGTTCTTC. This codes for CASSFDKPLNRGPFDEQFF.